This TCR beta chain stems from a study of OX40 agonist ivuxolimab in advanced cancers. This table comes from immunoSEQ multiplex PCR, and its TCRdb copy is limited to in-frame clones, with some not included. The sample includes 11,000 or so clones, about 80% seen only once; the top ten take approximately 15%. The length of the CDR3 is 14 residues. The V gene's germline CDR1 is MNHEY and CDR2 SMNVEV (reference sequence). V lost 5 bases to trimming and J lost 2 bases; unmatched junction nucleotides: 2. This chain uses TRBV27 with TRBJ2-1; 8 bases fit TRBD2. This TCR was recovered from an adult with an advanced solid tumor such as melanoma, head and neck, liver or kidney cancer. The material was CD4+ or CD8+ T cells sorted from blood, obtained in a trial of the OX40 agonist ivuxolimab. The CDR3 sequence: CASSLSGTYNEQFF. The DNA for the CDR3 is TGTGCCAGCAGTCTTAGCGGGACCTACAATGAGCAGTTCTTC.